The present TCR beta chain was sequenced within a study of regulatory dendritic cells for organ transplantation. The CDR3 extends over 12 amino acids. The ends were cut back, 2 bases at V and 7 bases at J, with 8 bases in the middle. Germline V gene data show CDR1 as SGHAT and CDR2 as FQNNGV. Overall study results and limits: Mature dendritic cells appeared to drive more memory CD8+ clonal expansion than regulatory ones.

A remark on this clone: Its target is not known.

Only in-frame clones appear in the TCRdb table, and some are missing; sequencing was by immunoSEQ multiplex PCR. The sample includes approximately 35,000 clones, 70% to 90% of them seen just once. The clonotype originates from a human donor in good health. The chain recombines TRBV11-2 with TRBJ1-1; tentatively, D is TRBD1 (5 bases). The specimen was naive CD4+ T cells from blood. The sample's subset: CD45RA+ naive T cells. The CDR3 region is CASSLSGGEAFF. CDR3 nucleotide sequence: TGTGCCAGCAGCTTATCCGGGGGTGAAGCTTTCTTT.